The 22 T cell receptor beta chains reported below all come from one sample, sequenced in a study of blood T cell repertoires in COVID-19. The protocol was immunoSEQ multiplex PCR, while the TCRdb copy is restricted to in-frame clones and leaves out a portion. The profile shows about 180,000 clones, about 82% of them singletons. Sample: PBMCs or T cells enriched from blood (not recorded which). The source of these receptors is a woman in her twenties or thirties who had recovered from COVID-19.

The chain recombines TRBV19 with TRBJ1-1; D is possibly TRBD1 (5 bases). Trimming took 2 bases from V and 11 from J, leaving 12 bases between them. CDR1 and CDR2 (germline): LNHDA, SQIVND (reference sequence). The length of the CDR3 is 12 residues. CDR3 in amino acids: CASSITKTVAFF. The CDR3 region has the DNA TGTGCCAGTAGTATAACAAAGACAGTCGCTTTCTTT. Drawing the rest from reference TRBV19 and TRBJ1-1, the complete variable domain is DGGITQSPKYLFRKEGQNVTLSCEQNLNHDAMYWYRQDPGQGLRLIYYSQIVNDFQKGDIAEGYSVSREKKESFPLTVTSAQKNPTAFYLCASSITKTVAFFGQGTRLTVV.

In DNA, the CDR3 is TGTGCCAGCAGCCCCCTGGAGGGTGTCTCTGGAAACACCATATATTTT. This gives the protein CASSPLEGVSGNTIYF. The chain carries TRBV5-5 and TRBJ1-3; the D is unclear. Germline loops: CDR1 SGHKS, CDR2 YYEKEE (reference sequence). The CDR3 has 16 amino acids. V shed 4 bases and J shed 0 bases, with 14 bases lying between them.

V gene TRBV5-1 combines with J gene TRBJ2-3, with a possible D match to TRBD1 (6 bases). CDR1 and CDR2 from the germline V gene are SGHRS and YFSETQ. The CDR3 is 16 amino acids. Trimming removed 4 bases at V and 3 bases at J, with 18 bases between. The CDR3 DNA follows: TGCGCCAGCAGCGGACCCGGGACAAGGCTTACAGATACGCAGTATTTT. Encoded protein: CASSGPGTRLTDTQYF.

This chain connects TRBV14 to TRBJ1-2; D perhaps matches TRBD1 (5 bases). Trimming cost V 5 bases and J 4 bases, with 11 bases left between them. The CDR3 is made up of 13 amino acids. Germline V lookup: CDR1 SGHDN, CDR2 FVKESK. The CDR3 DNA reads TGTGCCAGCAGCGCGCAGGGCTCCTATGGCTACACCTTC. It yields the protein CASSAQGSYGYTF.

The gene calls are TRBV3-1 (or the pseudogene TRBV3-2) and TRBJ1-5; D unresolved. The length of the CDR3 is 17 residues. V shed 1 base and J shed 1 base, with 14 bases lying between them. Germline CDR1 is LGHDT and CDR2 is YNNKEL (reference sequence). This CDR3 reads CASSQGAGGGSNQPQHF. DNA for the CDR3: TGTGCCAGCAGCCAAGGAGCGGGAGGAGGGAGCAATCAGCCCCAGCATTTT.

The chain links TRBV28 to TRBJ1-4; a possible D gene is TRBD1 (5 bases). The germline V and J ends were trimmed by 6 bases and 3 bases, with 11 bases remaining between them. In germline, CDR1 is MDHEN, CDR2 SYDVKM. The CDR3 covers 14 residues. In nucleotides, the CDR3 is TGTGCCAGCAGCCCGACAGCACCTAATGAAAAACTGTTTTTT. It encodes CASSPTAPNEKLFF. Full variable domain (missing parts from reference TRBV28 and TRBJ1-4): DVKVTQSSRYLVKRTGEKVFLECVQDMDHENMFWYRQDPGLGLRLIYFSYDVKMKEKGDIPEGYSVSREKKERFSLILESASTNQTSMYLCASSPTAPNEKLFFGSGTQLSVL.

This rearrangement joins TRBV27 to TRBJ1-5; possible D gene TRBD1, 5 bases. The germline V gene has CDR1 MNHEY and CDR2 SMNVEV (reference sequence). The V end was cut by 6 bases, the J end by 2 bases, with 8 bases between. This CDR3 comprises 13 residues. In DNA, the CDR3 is TGTGCCAGCAGGGCGACAGGCAATCAGCCCCAGCATTTT. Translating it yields CASRATGNQPQHF.

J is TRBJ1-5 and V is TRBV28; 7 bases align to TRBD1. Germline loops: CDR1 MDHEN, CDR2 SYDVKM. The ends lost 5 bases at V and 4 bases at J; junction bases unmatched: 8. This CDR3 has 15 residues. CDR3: CASSLLGQPNQPQHF. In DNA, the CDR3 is TGTGCCAGCAGTCTGTTGGGACAGCCGAATCAGCCCCAGCATTTT.

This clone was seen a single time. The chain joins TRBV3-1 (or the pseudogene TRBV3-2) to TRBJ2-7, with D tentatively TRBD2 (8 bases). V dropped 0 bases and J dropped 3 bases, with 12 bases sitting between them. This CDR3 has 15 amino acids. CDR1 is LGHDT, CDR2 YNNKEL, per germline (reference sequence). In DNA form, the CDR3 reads TGTGCCAGCAGCCAAGATAGCGGGACAGTCTACGAGCAGTACTTC. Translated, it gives CASSQDSGTVYEQYF.

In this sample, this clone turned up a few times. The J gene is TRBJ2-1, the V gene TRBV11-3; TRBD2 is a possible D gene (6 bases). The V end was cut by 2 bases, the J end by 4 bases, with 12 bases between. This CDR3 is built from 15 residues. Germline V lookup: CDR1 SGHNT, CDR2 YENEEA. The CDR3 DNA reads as TGTGCCAGCAGCTTAAAGACTAGTAGATACAATGAGCAGTTCTTC. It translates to CASSLKTSRYNEQFF.

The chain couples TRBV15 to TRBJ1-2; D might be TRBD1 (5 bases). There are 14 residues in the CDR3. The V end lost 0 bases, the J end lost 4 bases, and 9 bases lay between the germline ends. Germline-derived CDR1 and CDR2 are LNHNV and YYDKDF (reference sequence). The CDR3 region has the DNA TGTGCCACCAGCAGAGATAGGACAACCTATGGCTACACCTTC. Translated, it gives CATSRDRTTYGYTF.

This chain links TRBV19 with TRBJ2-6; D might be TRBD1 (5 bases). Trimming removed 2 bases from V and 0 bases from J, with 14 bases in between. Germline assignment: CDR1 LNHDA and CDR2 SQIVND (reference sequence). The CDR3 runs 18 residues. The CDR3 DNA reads TGTGCCAGTAGTATACCCCTATATAGGGGCTCTGGGGCCAACGTCCTGACTTTC. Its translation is CASSIPLYRGSGANVLTF.

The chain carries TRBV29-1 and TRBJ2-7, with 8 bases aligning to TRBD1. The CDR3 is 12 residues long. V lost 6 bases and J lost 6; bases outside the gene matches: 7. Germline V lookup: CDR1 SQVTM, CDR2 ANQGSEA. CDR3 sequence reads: CSVPGQGSEQYF. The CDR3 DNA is TGCAGCGTCCCTGGACAGGGAAGCGAGCAGTACTTC.

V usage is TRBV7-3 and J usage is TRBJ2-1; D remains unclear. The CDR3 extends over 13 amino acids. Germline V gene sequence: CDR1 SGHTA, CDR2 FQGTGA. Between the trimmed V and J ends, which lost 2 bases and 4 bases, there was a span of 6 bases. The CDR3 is CASSLAEYNEQFF. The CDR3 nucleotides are TGTGCCAGCAGCTTAGCGGAGTACAATGAGCAGTTCTTC.

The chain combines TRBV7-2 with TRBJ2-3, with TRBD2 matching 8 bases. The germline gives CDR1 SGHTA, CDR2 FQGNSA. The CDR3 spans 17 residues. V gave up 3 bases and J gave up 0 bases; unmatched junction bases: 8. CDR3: CASSLSYSSGSTDTQYF. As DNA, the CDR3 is TGTGCCAGCAGCTTGTCCTACTCTAGCGGGAGCACAGATACGCAGTATTTT. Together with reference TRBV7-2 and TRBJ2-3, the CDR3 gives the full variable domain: GAGVSQSPSNKVTEKGKDVELRCDPISGHTALYWYRQSLGQGLEFLIYFQGNSAPDKSGLPSDRFSAERTGGSVSTLTIQRTQQEDSAVYLCASSLSYSSGSTDTQYFGPGTRLTVL.

DNA of the CDR3: TGCAGCGTTCGAATTTCCCCCGGGAGCTCCTACAATGAGCAGTTCTTC. Protein product: CSVRISPGSSYNEQFF. This rearrangement joins TRBV29-1 to TRBJ2-1, with D maybe TRBD2 (6 bases). The CDR3 is 16 residues long. V was pared by 5 bases and J by 0 bases, with 17 bases between. Germline V gene lookup returns CDR1 SQVTM and CDR2 ANQGSEA.

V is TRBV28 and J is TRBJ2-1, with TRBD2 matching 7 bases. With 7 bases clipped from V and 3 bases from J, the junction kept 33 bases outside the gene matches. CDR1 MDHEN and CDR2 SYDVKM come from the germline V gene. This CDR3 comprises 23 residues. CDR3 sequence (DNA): TGTGCCAGCATTTCGGAGACACCACTAGGAGGCGCGGGCGGGGGAACCCTCTACAATGAGCAGTTCTTC. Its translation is CASISETPLGGAGGGTLYNEQFF.

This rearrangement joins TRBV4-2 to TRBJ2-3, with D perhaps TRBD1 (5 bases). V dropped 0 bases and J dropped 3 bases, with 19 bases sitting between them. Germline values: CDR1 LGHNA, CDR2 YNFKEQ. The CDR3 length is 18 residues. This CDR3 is CASSQDLEVVGVTDTQYF. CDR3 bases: TGTGCCAGCAGCCAAGATCTTGAGGTCGTAGGGGTTACAGATACGCAGTATTTT.

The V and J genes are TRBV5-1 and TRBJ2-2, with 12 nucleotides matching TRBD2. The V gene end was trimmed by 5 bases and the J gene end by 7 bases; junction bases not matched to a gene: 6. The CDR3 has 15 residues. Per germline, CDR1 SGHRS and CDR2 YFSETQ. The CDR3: CASRPTSGSGGELFF. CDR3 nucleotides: TGCGCCAGCAGACCGACTAGCGGGAGTGGCGGGGAGCTGTTTTTT. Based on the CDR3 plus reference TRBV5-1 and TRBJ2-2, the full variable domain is KAGVTQTPRYLIKTRGQQVTLSCSPISGHRSVSWYQQTPGQGLQFLFEYFSETQRNKGNFPGRFSGRQFSNSRSEMNVSTLELGDSALYLCASRPTSGSGGELFFGEGSRLTVL.

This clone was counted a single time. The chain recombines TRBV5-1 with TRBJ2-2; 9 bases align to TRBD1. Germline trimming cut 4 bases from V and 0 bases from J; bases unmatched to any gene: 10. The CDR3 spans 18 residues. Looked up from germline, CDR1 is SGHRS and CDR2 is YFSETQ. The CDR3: CASSNGRRDRANTGELFF. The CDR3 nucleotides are TGCGCCAGCAGCAACGGCCGCCGGGACAGGGCGAACACCGGGGAGCTGTTTTTT.

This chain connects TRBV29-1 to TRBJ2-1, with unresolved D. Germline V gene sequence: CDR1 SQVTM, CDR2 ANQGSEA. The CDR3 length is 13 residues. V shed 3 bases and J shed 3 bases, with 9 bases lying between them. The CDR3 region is CSVDLAVYNEQFF. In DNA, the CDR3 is TGCAGCGTTGATCTGGCGGTCTACAATGAGCAGTTCTTC.

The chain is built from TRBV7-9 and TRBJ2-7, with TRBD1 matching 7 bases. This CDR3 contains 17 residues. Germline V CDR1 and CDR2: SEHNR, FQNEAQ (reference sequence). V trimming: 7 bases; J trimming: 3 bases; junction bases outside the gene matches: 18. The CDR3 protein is CASTIETGWYPNYEQYF. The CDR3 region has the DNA TGTGCCAGCACCATCGAGACAGGGTGGTATCCTAACTACGAGCAGTACTTC.